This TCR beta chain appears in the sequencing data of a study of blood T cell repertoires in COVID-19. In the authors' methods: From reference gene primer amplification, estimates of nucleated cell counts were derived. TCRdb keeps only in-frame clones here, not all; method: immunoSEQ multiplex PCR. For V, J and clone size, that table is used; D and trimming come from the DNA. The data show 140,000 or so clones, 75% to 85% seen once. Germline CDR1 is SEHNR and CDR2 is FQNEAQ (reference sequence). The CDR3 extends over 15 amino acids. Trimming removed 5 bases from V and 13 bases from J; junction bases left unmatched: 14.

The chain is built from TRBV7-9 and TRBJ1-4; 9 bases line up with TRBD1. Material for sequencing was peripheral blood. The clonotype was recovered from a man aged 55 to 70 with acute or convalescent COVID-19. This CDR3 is CASSPRTGVREGLFF. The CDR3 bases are TGTGCCAGCAGCCCCCGGACAGGGGTACGGGAAGGACTGTTTTTT.